This T cell receptor (beta chain) was sequenced for a study of CD8 T cells in ankylosing spondylitis. This clonotype appeared many times. CDR1 is SGHKS, CDR2 YYEKEE, per germline (reference sequence). With V trimmed by 0 bases and J by 3 bases, 11 bases remained unmatched. The CDR3 loop spans 17 amino acids. TCRdb re-derived calls from the 5' RACE reads in MiXCR, one entry per CDR3 protein. The sample shows 220,000 or so distinct CDR3 sequences, more than 9% of them seen only once. The chain combines TRBV5-5 with TRBJ2-5; TRBD2 aligns across 7 bases. This receptor was obtained from a male donor with ankylosing spondylitis or in good health (not recorded which). The sample was blood, either unsorted or a sorted T cell fraction (not recorded which). CDR3 protein: CASSLASTSPNKETQYF. The CDR3 region has the DNA TGTGCCAGCAGCTTGGCCTCGACTAGCCCTAACAAAGAGACCCAGTACTTC.